The 2 T cell receptor beta chains in this list originate from one sample, sequenced in a study of T cells in tuberculosis. Repertoires were generated with immunoSEQ multiplex PCR, while TCRdb's copy carries only in-frame clones and drops some. The table records under 45,000 clones, 80% to 95% of them present only once. The time point is: new active TB diagnosis, blood taken before or within 7 days of starting treatment. The sequencing here drew on PBMCs, taken at tuberculosis diagnosis. These receptors were collected from an adult with tuberculosis.

This clone was found once. This sequence joins TRBV7-8 and TRBJ1-6, with a possible D match to TRBD1 (5 bases). V was shortened by 0 bases and J by 10 bases, with 16 bases between the two germline ends. The germline V gene encodes CDR1 SGHVS and CDR2 FQNEAQ. The CDR3 contains 16 residues. The CDR3 DNA follows: TGTGCCAGCAGCTTAGCAGGAGGGACCGTCGGGTCACCCCTCCACTTT. Its protein is CASSLAGGTVGSPLHF.

The rearrangement links TRBV30 to TRBJ1-1; no firm D call. Germline V gives CDR1 GTSNPN, CDR2 SVGIG (reference sequence). V was trimmed by 3 bases and J by 3 bases, leaving 11 bases between them. The CDR3 is 13 amino acids. CDR3 DNA: TGTGCCTGGAGGACTACGGTTTACACTGAAGCTTTCTTT. Translation gives CAWRTTVYTEAFF.